A selection of T cell receptor beta chains follows, all from one sample in a study of cytomegalovirus exposure and HLA in healthy donors. Method: immunoSEQ multiplex PCR; TCRdb's copy keeps in-frame clones and lacks some. Found here are roughly 60,000 clones, roughly nine tenths of them singletons; the top ten hold 1% to 1.5%. The sequencing sample was made of PBMCs. These receptors came from a woman under 30 in good health and CMV-seronegative. The CDR3 runs from the conserved cysteine through the conserved F or W. D genes are given only for firm matches. For some rows the clone size is stated as once, few or many, or as a class when expanded; others skip it.

J gene | V gene | clone size | D gene | CDR3 DNA | CDR3 protein
TRBJ2-1 | TRBV5-1 | NA | NA | TGCGCCAGCAGCTTATCGTACAATGAGCAGTTCTTC | CASSLSYNEQFF
TRBJ2-3 | TRBV5-1 | NA | NA | TGCGCCAGCAGCTTGGACAGAAAAAGAAGCACAGATACGCAGTATTTT | CASSLDRKRSTDTQYF
TRBJ1-2 | TRBV28 | NA | TRBD1 | TGTGCCAGCAGCTTTGACAGGGGGAGTGGCTACACCTTC | CASSFDRGSGYTF
TRBJ2-2 | TRBV27 | NA | NA | TGTGCCAGCAGTTTCTCAGGGGCGGGCGGGGAGCTGTTTTTT | CASSFSGAGGELFF
TRBJ1-1 | TRBV7-8 | NA | NA | TGTGCCAGCAGCTTAGCCGTCGGGGGCACTGAAGCTTTCTTT | CASSLAVGGTEAFF
TRBJ2-3 | TRBV5-1 | NA | TRBD1 | TGCGCCAGCAGCTTGGTGGGGACAGGGAGCACAGATACGCAGTATTTT | CASSLVGTGSTDTQYF
TRBJ2-3 | TRBV9 | NA | TRBD2 | TGTGCCAGCAGCGTAGGGGAATGGGGCGGGGGGGCCGTCACAGATACGCAGTATTTT | CASSVGEWGGGAVTDTQYF
TRBJ2-7 | TRBV14 | NA | TRBD1 | TGTGCCAGCAGCAACCACCCGGGACAGGGAGTCTACGAGCAGTACTTC | CASSNHPGQGVYEQYF
TRBJ1-2 | TRBV4-1 | NA | NA | TGCGCCAGCAGCCAAGTTTCAGGGGCGCGTGGCTACACCTTC | CASSQVSGARGYTF
TRBJ2-1 | TRBV21-1 | NA | NA | TGTGCCAGCAGCAAAGGGACTAGCGGGAGGGGGGTGACCTACAATGAGCAGTTCTTC | CASSKGTSGRGVTYNEQFF
TRBJ2-7 | TRBV28 | NA | NA | TGTGCCAGCAGTCTCCGACAGAACGAGCAGTACTTC | CASSLRQNEQYF
TRBJ2-2 | TRBV7-2 | NA | TRBD2 | TGTGCCAGCAGCTTGACGGCGGGAGGAACGGCCGGGGAGCTGTTTTTT | CASSLTAGGTAGELFF
TRBJ1-1 | TRBV10-1 | NA | NA | TGCGCCAGCAGTGACGGGACACCGAACACTGAAGCTTTCTTT | CASSDGTPNTEAFF
TRBJ2-1 | TRBV6-5 | NA | TRBD2 | TGTGCCAGCAGTCTAGCGGGAGGAGAGCATGAGCAGTTCTTC | CASSLAGGEHEQFF
TRBJ1-3 | TRBV11-2 | NA | TRBD1 | TGTGCCAGCAGCCCCGGGACAGCCTCTGGAAACACCATATATTTT | CASSPGTASGNTIYF
TRBJ1-5 | TRBV10-3 | once | NA | TGTGCCATCAGTGAAGGGGTTCAAGGGCAGCCCCAGCATTTT | CAISEGVQGQPQHF
TRBJ2-2 | TRBV19 | NA | NA | TGTGCCAGTAGTGAAGGACAGAACACCGGGGAGCTGTTTTTT | CASSEGQNTGELFF
TRBJ2-1 | TRBV28 | NA | TRBD1 | TGTGCCAGCACCCTCCTGGGTGGGACAGGGGTAAACAATGAGCAGTTCTTC | CASTLLGGTGVNNEQFF
TRBJ1-2 | TRBV7-9 | NA | NA | TGTGCCAGCAGTCGGATCGGACACATCATCTATGGCTACACCTTC | CASSRIGHIIYGYTF
TRBJ2-1 | TRBV9 | NA | NA | TGTGCCAGCGACCCGGTGGGAGGAAATGAGCAGTTCTTC | CASDPVGGNEQFF
TRBJ1-4 | TRBV5-1 | NA | NA | TGCGCCAGCAGCAAGGAGGCAACTAATGAAAAACTGTTTTTT | CASSKEATNEKLFF
TRBJ2-6 | TRBV4-2 | NA | TRBD1 | TGTGCCAGCAGCCACCCTGAGGGACAGGGTTTCTCTGGGGCCAACGTCCTGACTTTC | CASSHPEGQGFSGANVLTF
TRBJ1-5 | TRBV28 | once | NA | TGTGCCAGCAGTTGGACAGACGGTAGTCAGCCCCAGCATTTT | CASSWTDGSQPQHF
TRBJ2-5 | TRBV5-1 | NA | TRBD2 | TGCGCCAGCAGCCGGGAAGCGGGGATGAAAGAGACCCAGTACTTC | CASSREAGMKETQYF
TRBJ1-5 | TRBV19 | NA | NA | TGTGCCAGTAGTGTCCGATGGCCAGACAGTCGAGAGCATTTT | CASSVRWPDSREHF
TRBJ2-1 | TRBV4-1 | NA | NA | TGCGCCAGCAGCCAAGAAAAAGCGGTGATAGCGGTCGATGAGCAGTTCTTC | CASSQEKAVIAVDEQFF
TRBJ2-2 | TRBV9 | NA | TRBD2 | TGTGCCAGCAGGGGGACTAGCGACACCGGGGAGCTGTTTTTT | CASRGTSDTGELFF
TRBJ1-2 | TRBV6-1 | once | TRBD1 | TGTGCCAGCAGTGAAGAGCCAGGGGGACGATCTAACTATGGCTACACCTTC | CASSEEPGGRSNYGYTF
TRBJ2-6 | TRBV4-2 | NA | TRBD1 | TGTGCCAGCAGCCAAGATCAAGGGACAGCAGACTCTGGGGCCAACGTCCTGACTTTC | CASSQDQGTADSGANVLTF